The entry below describes one TCR beta chain. Its antigen target is currently unknown. Base qualities are not at hand, and no much larger clone is one base apart. V and J are truncated by 3 bases and 4 bases respectively, leaving an intervening sequence of 22 bases. From the cysteine up to the phenylalanine, the CDR3 has a length of 18 residues. Only CDR3 DNA remains: 54 bases, in frame from the first base. In the germline V gene (reference sequence), CDR1 corresponds to MNHEY and CDR2 to SMNVEV. For sequencing of the TCRbeta CDR3 region, genomic DNA was extracted from the sorted cells. TCRbeta CDR3 regions were sequenced using the immunoSEQ Assay. TCRdb carries this immuneACCESS record with in-frame sequences only. Its versions omit some clonotypes, under half of them owing to an unresolved V gene in the studies checked, with the rest unexplained. For this sample there are some 150,000 clones; 85% to 95% appear just once. Over 0.8% of the sample goes to the ten largest clones.

These data are taken from a study of OX40 agonist ivuxolimab in advanced cancers. In terms of the full investigation: Ivuxolimab was a fully human IgG2 agonistic monoclonal antibody targeting the costimulatory receptor OX40 (CD134). Patients were allowed to have had prior anti-PD-1, anti-PD-L1 or anti-CTLA-4 therapy, and 30% to 50% of the dose-escalation patients had previously received checkpoint inhibitors. The purpose of peripheral TCRbeta sequencing was to test whether ivuxolimab changed TCR sequence diversity and led to clonal T-cell expansion. The paper covers the monotherapy dose-escalation part of the phase I ivuxolimab trial, which included N of about 51 patients. Intravenous ivuxolimab was administered to patients every 2 weeks at six dose levels: 0.01, 0.1, 0.3, 1.5, 3 and 10 mg/kg. In the dose-escalation cohort, 82.7% of patients were male, and the mean age was approximately 64 years, with a range of roughly 20 to 80. Partial responses occurred in three dose-escalation patients, of whom one had hepatocellular carcinoma and two had cutaneous melanoma. Of the 50 to 55 patients in dose escalation, around 19 had hepatocellular carcinoma, about 15 had melanoma, 9 had renal cell carcinoma and 9 had head and neck cancer.

Points the paper makes about the study in general: The antigen specificity of the clonally expanded peripheral T cells was not determined. At doses of 0.1 to 3.0 mg/kg, clonal expansion of both CD4+ and CD8+ blood T cells was observed from baseline to week 6. In the 0.1-3.0 mg/kg groups, partial responders were among the patients with the lowest normalized peripheral clonal expansion, particularly in CD8+ T cells. Low levels of normalized T-cell clonal expansion were also seen in some patients who did not respond. After ivuxolimab, expanded clones were on average more numerous among CD8+ T cells than among CD4+ T cells.

The trial excluded patients who had a history of autoimmune disease or who were on systemic immunosuppression. Peripheral blood for TCR sequencing was collected from all dose cohorts at baseline, on cycle 4 day 1, and on cycle 7 day 1. The samples were taken from a phase I, first-in-human, multicenter, open-label dose-escalation trial of ivuxolimab. Adults with locally advanced or metastatic head and neck squamous cell, hepatocellular, melanoma or renal cell carcinoma were enrolled in the trial. Before TCR sequencing, CD4+ and CD8+ T cells were separately sorted from peripheral blood. Here the sequenced sample was CD4+ or CD8+ T cells sorted from blood, taken in a trial of the OX40 agonist ivuxolimab. The sequence joins TRBV27 to TRBJ2-1, with TRBD1 as a weak D call on 6 bases. The clonotype was recovered from an adult with an advanced solid tumor such as melanoma, head and neck, liver or kidney cancer. The DNA is as follows: TGTGCCAGCAGTTTTTTCCTTCCGCAGGGGCGGCGGTACAATGAGCAGTTCTTC. Its coded protein is CASSFFLPQGRRYNEQFF.